A selection of T cell receptor beta chains follows, all from one sample in a study of blood T cell repertoires in COVID-19. The method was immunoSEQ multiplex PCR; TCRdb's version includes in-frame clones alone and lacks a portion of them. Altogether about 250,000 clones are present, roughly 88% being singletons, with the ten largest covering roughly 6.3%. The sample comprised peripheral blood. All receptors derive from a woman in her thirties with COVID-19, enrolled during active disease. Each CDR3 is given with its conserved first and last residue. A D gene is named only where the DNA matches it firmly. Clone size is not always given. Where it is, it says once, few, many or a class for expanded clones.

TRBD1,TRBJ2-7,TRBV4-1,once,TGCGCCAGCAGCCAAGTATCCGACAGGGTTTGGGACGAGCAGTACTTC,CASSQVSDRVWDEQYF
NA,TRBJ1-5,TRBV2,NA,TGTGCCAGCAGTGTTAGCCGGGACACGGCCCGAAATCAGCCCCAGCATTTT,CASSVSRDTARNQPQHF
TRBD2,TRBJ2-2,TRBV4-1,NA,TGCGCCAGCAGCCAACAACTAGCGGGGGGGCGAATCACCGGGGAGCTGTTTTTT,CASSQQLAGGRITGELFF
NA,TRBJ2-3,TRBV4-3,NA,TGCGCCAGCAGCCAAGATGAGAGGTATACCACAGATACGCAGTATTTT,CASSQDERYTTDTQYF
NA,TRBJ1-2,TRBV24-1,once,TGTGCCACCAGTGATTTTGGCAGGTCCTACACCTTC,CATSDFGRSYTF
NA,TRBJ1-2,TRBV15,NA,TGTGCCACCCGAGAGGGTTTGGGTAACTATGGCTACACCTTC,CATREGLGNYGYTF
NA,TRBJ1-1,TRBV30,NA,TGTGCTTTCACGAACAGTGCGAACACTGAAGCTTTCTTT,CAFTNSANTEAFF
TRBD2,TRBJ2-3,TRBV4-1,NA,TGCGCCAGCAGCCCCGGGACTACATATACGCAGTATTTT,CASSPGTTYTQYF
NA,TRBJ2-3,TRBV4-3,NA,TGCGCCAGCAGCCAAGACCTCGTCTACTCGGGAGTTAGGACAGATACGCAGTATTTT,CASSQDLVYSGVRTDTQYF
TRBD2,TRBJ2-7,TRBV2,NA,TGTGCCAGCAGGGGAGGGTACGAGCAGTACTTC,CASRGGYEQYF
TRBD1,TRBJ1-5,TRBV27,NA,TGTGCCAGCAGTTTAGGAACAGGGGGTTATCAGCCCCAGCATTTT,CASSLGTGGYQPQHF